This paragraph covers one TCR beta chain sequence. The CDR3 totals 14 residues. V lost 5 bases, J lost 5 bases, and 16 bases lay in between. From germline, CDR1 is LNHDA and CDR2 SQIVND (reference sequence). This record belongs to a study of blood T cell repertoires in COVID-19. Across the study: The samples span acute and convalescent COVID-19 from the United States, Italy and Spain. PBMCs, B-cell-depleted T cells, or T cells were the source of the cDNA or gDNA that made up the material.

Original processing notes: Amplification of reference gene primers was used by the study to estimate nucleated cell counts. Method: immunoSEQ multiplex PCR; TCRdb's copy keeps in-frame clones and lacks some. The V and J calls and clone size were taken over from that table, and D and trimming were inferred from the DNA. Of about 140,000 clones listed, about 80% are singletons. The chain recombines TRBV19 with TRBJ2-7; D call uncertain. Sequenced material: peripheral blood. The TCR was taken from a human donor in a cohort sampled during active COVID-19. DNA of the CDR3: TGTGCCAGTAGTCCCCGTCGAGGCAGCCACGAGCAGTACTTC. Amino acid sequence: CASSPRRGSHEQYF.